This TCR beta chain was found in a study of cytomegalovirus exposure and HLA in healthy donors. This clone has just a few counts. The length of the CDR3 is 15 residues. With 2 bases clipped from V and 0 bases from J, the junction kept 0 bases outside the gene matches. The germline gives CDR1 SEHNR, CDR2 FQNEAQ (reference sequence). Primers included in the PCR were 60 Vbeta and 13 Jbeta primers. TCRdb's table, derived via immunoSEQ multiplex PCR, lists solely in-frame clones and lacks some. This table has fewer than 200,000 clones, around 80% appearing once. The sample consisted of PBMCs. This sequence was found in a woman aged 18-30 years in good health and CMV-seronegative. The chain employs TRBV7-9 and TRBJ2-3; 9 bases align to TRBD2. The CDR3 DNA sequence: TGTGCCAGCAGCTTACTAGCGGGGAGCACAGATACGCAGTATTTT. This sequence encodes CASSLLAGSTDTQYF.